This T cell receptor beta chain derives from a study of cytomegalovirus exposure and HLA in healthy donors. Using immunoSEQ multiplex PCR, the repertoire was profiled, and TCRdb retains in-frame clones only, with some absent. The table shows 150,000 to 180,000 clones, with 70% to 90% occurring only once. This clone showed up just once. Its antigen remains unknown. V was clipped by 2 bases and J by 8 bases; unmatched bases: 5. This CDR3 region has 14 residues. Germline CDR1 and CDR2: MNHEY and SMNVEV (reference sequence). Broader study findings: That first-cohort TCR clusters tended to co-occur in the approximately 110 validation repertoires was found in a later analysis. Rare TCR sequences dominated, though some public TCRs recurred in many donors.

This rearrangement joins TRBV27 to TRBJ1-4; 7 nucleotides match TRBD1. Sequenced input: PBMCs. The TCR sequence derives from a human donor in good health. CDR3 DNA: TGTGCCAGCAGTTTACTAGGGGGCAGGGAAAAACTGTTTTTT. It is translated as CASSLLGGREKLFF.